The TCR beta chain under discussion was sequenced for a study of T cell repertoires in cytomegalovirus infection. MiXCR, run by TCRdb on the reads, gives a single entry per CDR3 protein. The sample has 450,000 to 650,000 distinct CDR3 sequences; around a quarter are singletons. The TCR originated in a human donor in good health (CMV status not recorded). Some clones in this sample may be carry-over from other donors' samples. The sequenced sample was PBMCs.

In DNA form, the CDR3 reads TGTGCCAGCAGTCCCCACCAGGGTGGGTCCTACGAGCAGTACTTC. This encodes CASSPHQGGSYEQYF. The chain couples TRBV28 to TRBJ2-7, with D perhaps matching TRBD1 (5 bases). Deletions cut 5 bases from V and 1 base from J, with 15 bases between. The CDR3 is 15 residues long. CDR1 is MDHEN, CDR2 SYDVKM, per germline.